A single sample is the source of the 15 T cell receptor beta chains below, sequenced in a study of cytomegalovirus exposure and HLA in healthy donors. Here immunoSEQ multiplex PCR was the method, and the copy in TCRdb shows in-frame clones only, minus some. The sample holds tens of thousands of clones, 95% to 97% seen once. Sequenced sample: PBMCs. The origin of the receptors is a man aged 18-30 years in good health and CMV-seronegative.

The CDR3 DNA is TGTGCCAGCAGCCTCCTTGTCAGGGTAGCGGGAGGGCCATACAATGAGCAGTTCTTC. Its protein is CASSLLVRVAGGPYNEQFF. The chain is built from TRBV7-9 and TRBJ2-1; 11 bases agree with TRBD2. The ends lost 5 bases at V and 4 bases at J; junction bases unmatched: 16. Germline V lookup: CDR1 SEHNR, CDR2 FQNEAQ (reference sequence). The CDR3 sequence is 19 residues long.

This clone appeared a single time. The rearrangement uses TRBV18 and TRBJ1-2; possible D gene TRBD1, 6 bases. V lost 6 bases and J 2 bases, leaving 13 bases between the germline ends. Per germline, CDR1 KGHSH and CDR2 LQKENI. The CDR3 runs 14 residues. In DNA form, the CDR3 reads TGTGCCAGCTCGCCGACAGGCCCGAACTATGGCTACACCTTC. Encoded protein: CASSPTGPNYGYTF.

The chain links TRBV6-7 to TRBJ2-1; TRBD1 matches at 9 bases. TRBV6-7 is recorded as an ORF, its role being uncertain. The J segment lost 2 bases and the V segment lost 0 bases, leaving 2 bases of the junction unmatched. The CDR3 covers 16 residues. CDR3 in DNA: TGTGCCAGCAGTTACTCTAGACAGGGGGCCTACAATGAGCAGTTCTTC. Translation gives CASSYSRQGAYNEQFF.

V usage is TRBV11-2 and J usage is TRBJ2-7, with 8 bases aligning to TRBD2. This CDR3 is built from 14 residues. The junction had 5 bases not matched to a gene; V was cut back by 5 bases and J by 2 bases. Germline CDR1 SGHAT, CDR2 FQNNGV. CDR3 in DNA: TGTGCCAGCAGCCCGGGGACTAGGGCCTACGAGCAGTACGTC. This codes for CASSPGTRAYEQYV.

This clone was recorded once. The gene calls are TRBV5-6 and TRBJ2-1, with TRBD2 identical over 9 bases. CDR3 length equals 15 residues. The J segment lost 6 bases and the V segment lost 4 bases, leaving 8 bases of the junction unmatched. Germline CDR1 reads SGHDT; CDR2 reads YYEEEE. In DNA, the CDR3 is TGTGCCAGCAGCGAAAAGACTAGCGGAACCAATGAGCAGTTCTTC. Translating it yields CASSEKTSGTNEQFF.

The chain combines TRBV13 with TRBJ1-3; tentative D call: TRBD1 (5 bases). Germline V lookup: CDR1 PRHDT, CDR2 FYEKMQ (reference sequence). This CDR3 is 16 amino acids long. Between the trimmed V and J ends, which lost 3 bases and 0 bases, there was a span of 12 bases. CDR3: CASSFRDSDSGNTIYF. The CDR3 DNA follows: TGTGCCAGCAGCTTCCGGGACTCAGACTCTGGAAACACCATATATTTT. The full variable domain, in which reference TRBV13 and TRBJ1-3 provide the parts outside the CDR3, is AAGVIQSPRHLIKEKRETATLKCYPIPRHDTVYWYQQGPGQDPQFLISFYEKMQSDKGSIPDRFSAQQFSDYHSELNMSSLELGDSALYFCASSFRDSDSGNTIYFGEGSWLTVV.

The CDR3 DNA reads TGTGCCAGCAGCCTCGACAGAAAAGGGCACGAGCAGTACGTC. Translation gives CASSLDRKGHEQYV. The rearrangement joins TRBV7-9 to TRBJ2-7, with TRBD1 as a possible D gene (5 bases). The germline CDR1 and CDR2 sequences are SEHNR and FQNEAQ (reference sequence). With 5 bases removed from V and 5 bases from J, the gap between germline ends came to 16 bases. The CDR3 contains 14 residues.

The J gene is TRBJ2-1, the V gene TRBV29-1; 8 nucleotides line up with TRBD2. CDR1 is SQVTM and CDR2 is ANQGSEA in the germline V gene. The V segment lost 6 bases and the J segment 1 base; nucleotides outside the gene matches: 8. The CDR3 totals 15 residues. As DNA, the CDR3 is TGCAGCGTCGAGATAGCGGGGTCGTCCTACAATGAGCAGTTCTTC. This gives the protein CSVEIAGSSYNEQFF.

CDR3 nucleotide sequence: TGTGCCAGCAGCCCGGGGACTATCACAGATACGCAGTATTTT. It translates to CASSPGTITDTQYF. The rearrangement uses TRBV14 and TRBJ2-3, with 7 bases fitting TRBD2. V shed 4 bases and J 2 bases; nucleotides not matched to a gene: 3. This CDR3 comprises 14 residues. CDR1 and CDR2 from the germline V gene are SGHDN and FVKESK.

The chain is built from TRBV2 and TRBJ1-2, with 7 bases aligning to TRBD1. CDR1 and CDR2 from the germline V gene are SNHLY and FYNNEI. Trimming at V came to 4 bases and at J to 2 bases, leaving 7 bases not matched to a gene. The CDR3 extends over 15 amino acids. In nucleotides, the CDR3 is TGTGCCAGCAGTGGTCAAGGGGGCGTAAACTATGGCTACACCTTC. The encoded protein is CASSGQGGVNYGYTF.

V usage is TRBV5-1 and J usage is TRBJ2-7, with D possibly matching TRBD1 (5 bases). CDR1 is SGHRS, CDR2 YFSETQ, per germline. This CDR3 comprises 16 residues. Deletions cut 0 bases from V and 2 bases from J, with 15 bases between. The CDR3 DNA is TGCGCCAGCAGCTTGGCAGGGTCAGGGCCAACCTACGAGCAGTACTTC. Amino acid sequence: CASSLAGSGPTYEQYF.

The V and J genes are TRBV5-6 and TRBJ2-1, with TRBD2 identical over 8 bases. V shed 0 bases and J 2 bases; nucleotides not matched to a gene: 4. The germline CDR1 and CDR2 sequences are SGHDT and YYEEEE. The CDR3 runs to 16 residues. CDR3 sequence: CASSLVLAGTYNEQFF. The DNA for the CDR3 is TGTGCCAGCAGCTTGGTATTAGCGGGGACCTACAATGAGCAGTTCTTC.

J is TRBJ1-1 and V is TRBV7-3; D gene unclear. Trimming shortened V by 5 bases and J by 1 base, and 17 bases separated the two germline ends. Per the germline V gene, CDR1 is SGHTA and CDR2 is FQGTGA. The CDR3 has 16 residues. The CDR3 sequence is CASSTKPLGGNTEAFF. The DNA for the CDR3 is TGTGCCAGCAGCACTAAACCTCTAGGTGGGAACACTGAAGCTTTCTTT. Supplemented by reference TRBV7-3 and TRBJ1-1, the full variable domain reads GAGVSQTPSNKVTEKGKYVELRCDPISGHTALYWYRQSLGQGPEFLIYFQGTGAADDSGLPNDRFFAVRPEGSVSTLKIQRTERGDSAVYLCASSTKPLGGNTEAFFGQGTRLTVV.

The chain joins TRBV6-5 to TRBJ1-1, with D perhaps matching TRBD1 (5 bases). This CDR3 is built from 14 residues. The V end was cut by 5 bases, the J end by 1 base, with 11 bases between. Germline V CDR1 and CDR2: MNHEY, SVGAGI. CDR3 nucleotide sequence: TGTGCCAGCAGTCCTGGAGACAGGAACACTGAAGCTTTCTTT. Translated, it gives CASSPGDRNTEAFF.

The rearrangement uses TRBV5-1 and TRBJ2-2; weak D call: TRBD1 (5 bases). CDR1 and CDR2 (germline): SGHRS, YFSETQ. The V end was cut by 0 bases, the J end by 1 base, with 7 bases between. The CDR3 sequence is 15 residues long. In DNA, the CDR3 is TGCGCCAGCAGCTTGGGTCAGGGGAACACCGGGGAGCTGTTTTTT. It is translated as CASSLGQGNTGELFF. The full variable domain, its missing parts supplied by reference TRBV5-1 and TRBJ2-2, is KAGVTQTPRYLIKTRGQQVTLSCSPISGHRSVSWYQQTPGQGLQFLFEYFSETQRNKGNFPGRFSGRQFSNSRSEMNVSTLELGDSALYLCASSLGQGNTGELFFGEGSRLTVL.